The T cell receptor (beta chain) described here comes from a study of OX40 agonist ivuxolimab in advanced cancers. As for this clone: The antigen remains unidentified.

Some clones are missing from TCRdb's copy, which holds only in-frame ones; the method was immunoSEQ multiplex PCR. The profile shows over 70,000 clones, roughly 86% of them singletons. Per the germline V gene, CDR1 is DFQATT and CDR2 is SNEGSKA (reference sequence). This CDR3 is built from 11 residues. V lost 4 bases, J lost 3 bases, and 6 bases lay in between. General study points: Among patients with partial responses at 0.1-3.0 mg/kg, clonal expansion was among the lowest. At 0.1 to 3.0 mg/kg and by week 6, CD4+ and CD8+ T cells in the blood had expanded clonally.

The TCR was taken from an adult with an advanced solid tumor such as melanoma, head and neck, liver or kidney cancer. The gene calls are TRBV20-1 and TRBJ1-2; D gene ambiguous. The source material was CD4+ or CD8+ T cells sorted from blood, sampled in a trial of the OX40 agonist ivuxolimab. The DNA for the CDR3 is TGCAGTGCTACCTCGGACTATGGCTACACCTTC. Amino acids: CSATSDYGYTF.